The TCR beta chain under discussion was sequenced for a study of cytomegalovirus exposure and HLA in healthy donors. For the study at large: The same platform used for the approximately 700 first-cohort repertoires was also used for the 100 to 150 validation repertoires, as a later analysis reported. Study conclusions and caveats: Three CMV-associated chains were confirmed in vitro to be specific for CMV antigens. There were 150 or so TCR beta chains listed as cytomegalovirus-associated. Later, an analysis found that TCR clusters from the first cohort tended to co-occur in the roughly 120 validation repertoires.

The CDR3 loop spans 11 amino acids. Trimming removed 3 bases from V and 1 base from J, with 3 bases in between. Germline V gene sequence: CDR1 DFQATT, CDR2 SNEGSKA (reference sequence). This clone was seen just once. Its cognate antigen is unknown. The repertoire was sequenced with immunoSEQ multiplex PCR; TCRdb's copy has only in-frame clones and lacks some. Among 200,000 or so clones listed, roughly 83% were seen once. Sequences were obtained from PBMCs. The TCR was taken from a woman under 30 in good health and CMV-seronegative. The rearrangement joins TRBV20-1 to TRBJ2-5, with D unclear. CDR3 in amino acids: CSARRQETQYF. The DNA of the CDR3 is TGCAGTGCTAGGCGCCAAGAGACCCAGTACTTC.